Below, one T cell receptor (beta chain) is given with its context. Its antigen remains unidentified. V lost 5 bases and J lost 2, with 15 bases in between. The V gene's germline CDR1 is SGHVS and CDR2 FNYEAQ. The CDR3 totals 15 residues. The data were taken from a study of shared clonotypes between healthy human individuals. Sequencing used immunoSEQ multiplex PCR; TCRdb keeps in-frame clones, though not all of them. The sample holds approximately 1.5 million clones, 97% to 99% seen once. Study-wide findings and caveats: Memory subsets generally showed lower estimated richness than naive subsets. Non-shared clonotypes had lower generation probabilities than clonotypes shared by all four sorted-subset donors.

The chain joins TRBV7-6 to TRBJ1-1; TRBD1 is a possible D gene (5 bases). The clonotype comes from a man aged 30 to 39 in good health. The sample comprised naive CD4+ T cells sorted from blood. Regarding subset: CD45RA+ positively selected. The CDR3 sequence: CASSRPGGTNTEAFF. CDR3 nucleotide sequence: TGTGCCAGCAGCCGACCGGGGGGAACTAACACTGAAGCTTTCTTT.